This T cell receptor beta chain was sequenced in a study of cytomegalovirus exposure and HLA in healthy donors. PCR employed 60 Vbeta and 13 Jbeta primers. The table came from immunoSEQ multiplex PCR; TCRdb's copy has only in-frame clones and leaves some out. There are 110,000 to 150,000 clones in the sample; roughly 74% occur only once, and less than 3% lies in the top ten. Trimming left V 0 bases short and J 1 base short, with 15 bases between. This CDR3 has 17 amino acids. Germline V CDR1 and CDR2: LNHNV, YYDKDF (reference sequence). Study-wide results and caveats: An apparent linkage of common viral pathogens to several of the most significant clusters emerged in a later analysis. In a later analysis, a genetic analysis reported fewer productive-TCR N-insertions in an Asian-associated ancestry cluster than the cohort average. Analysis was carried out at a later point, and it linked a missense DCLRE1C variant to TCR beta V- and J-gene trimming.

At collection, donors were nominally healthy, but unrecorded immune exposures were probable. As regards this clone: Its antigen is as yet unknown.

Sample: PBMCs. The rearrangement joins TRBV15 to TRBJ1-1; weak D call: TRBD1 (6 bases). This TCR was sampled from a woman aged 18-30 years in good health and CMV-seropositive. Here the CDR3 DNA reads TGTGCCACCAGCAGAGATCTGGGGGCGGGGGGGAACACTGAAGCTTTCTTT. As protein: CATSRDLGAGGNTEAFF.